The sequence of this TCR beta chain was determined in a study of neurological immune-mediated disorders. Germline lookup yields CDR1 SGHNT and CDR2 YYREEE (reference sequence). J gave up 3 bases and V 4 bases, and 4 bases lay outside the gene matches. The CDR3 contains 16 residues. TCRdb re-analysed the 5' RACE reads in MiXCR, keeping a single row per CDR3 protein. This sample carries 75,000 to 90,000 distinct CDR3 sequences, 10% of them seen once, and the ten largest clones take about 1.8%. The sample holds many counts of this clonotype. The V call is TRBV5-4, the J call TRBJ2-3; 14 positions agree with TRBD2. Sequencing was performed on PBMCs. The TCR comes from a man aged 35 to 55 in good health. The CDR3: CASSRRTSGRTDTQYF. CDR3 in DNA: TGTGCCAGCAGCCGACGGACTAGCGGGAGGACAGATACGCAGTATTTT.